Given below is one T cell receptor (beta chain) in context. The antigen remains unidentified. This sample stems from a study of shared clonotypes between healthy human individuals. Study-wide findings and caveats: The naive CD4 repertoires of a handful of donors were compared, and around 5.1% of clonotypes were shared.

Generated by immunoSEQ multiplex PCR, the TCRdb table keeps only in-frame clones and is missing some. In the table there are around 200,000 clones, 65% to 80% of which are singletons. The sequence was obtained from a man aged 25-45 years in good health. The specimen sequenced was memory CD4+ T cells sorted from blood. Sample subset: CD45RA-negative fraction.

The CDR3 region is CASRGTGEGYGYTF. CDR3 nucleotide sequence: TGTGCCAGCAGAGGGACAGGGGAAGGCTATGGCTACACCTTC. The genes are TRBV27 and TRBJ1-2, with 10 positions matching TRBD1. Germline V gives CDR1 MNHEY, CDR2 SMNVEV (reference sequence). With V trimmed by 6 bases and J by 4 bases, 5 bases remained unmatched. The CDR3 is made up of 14 amino acids.